Described below is a single TCR beta chain sequence and its context. Which antigen it targets is not known. One base away there is no much larger clone; base qualities are not given. Using the deep immunoSEQ assay, TCR CDR3 regions were amplified from genomic DNA by multiplex PCR. Extracted genomic DNA from each cell subset was spread evenly across all wells of several immunoSEQ 96-well plates, with each plate serving as a replicate. For sorted subsets, about 200 ng genomic DNA, equal to tens of thousands of T cell genomes, was loaded into each replicate PCR. Purified libraries were quantified with a Qubit 3.0 fluorometer, sized on a Bioanalyzer 2100, and re-quantified with the KAPA Library Quantification kit. Every immunoSEQ 96-well plate was sequenced on a dedicated single-read 150-cycle Illumina NextSeq 550 flow cell. Regarding the original processing steps: Because the immunoSEQ output held only junctional sequences and lacked quality scores, the filtering could not match the filtering applied to full-length reads. To assign V/J genes and CDR3, sequences were annotated using PyIR, a Python wrapper for IgBLAST v1.9, with IMGT germline references. Any read was removed if the V/J assignment was weak (E-value above 1e-6), the CDR3 was missing, or the read contained stop codons, out-of-frame junctions, or ambiguous translated residues. V3J clonotypes were defined as sequences sharing an identical inferred V gene, J gene, and CDR3 amino acid sequence. The percentage overlap between two repertoires was calculated by dividing the number of shared unique clonotypes by the size of the smaller repertoire. Repertoire richness was assessed with RTK rarefaction, the Chao1 estimator, and Recon v2.1 estimates of unobserved clonotypes. OLGA was used to compute generation probabilities for all TCRbeta clonotypes that the gDNA method yielded from a few donors. The clones in this table, taken by TCRdb from immuneACCESS, are in-frame only. Not every clone is retained; where verified, under half of the shortfall comes from an unresolved V gene, and the cause of the rest is unknown. The DNA was the basis for D and trimming; V, J and clone size are from that table. Within this sample are approximately 2.5 million clones, with roughly nine tenths of them counted one time only. The top ten clones comprise around 0.14% of the sample.

The sample originates from a study of shared clonotypes between healthy human individuals (TCRdb year 2020). Background for the entire study: The cohort comprised a couple of women and a few men aged 18 to 49 years. For each donor, three plates each were used for CD4 naive and CD4 memory, two plates were used for CD8 naive, and one plate was used for CD8 memory. Between about 0.8 and 9 billion PBMCs per donor were obtained by leukapheresis. Blood TCR repertoires of a handful of healthy adults were deeply sequenced to estimate repertoire size and the extent of clonotype sharing between individuals. To increase sequencing depth and limit assay-specific biases, TCR repertoire library preparation and sequencing were carried out by different laboratories using diverse techniques. Study-wide findings and limitations: Pairwise subsampling led to the expectation that sequencing depth would affect the degree of clonotype sharing among donors. Clonotypes shared by all four sorted-subset donors showed higher generation probabilities than non-shared clonotypes. Rarefaction of sorted-subset datasets indicated incomplete sequencing despite the large sequencing depth. Sampling was limited to blood, and TCR repertoires in tissue likely differ from TCR repertoires in blood. The genetic and exposure-history diversity represented was limited by the small number of donors. Naive subsets generally had larger estimated clonotype richness than memory subsets did. Sharing across a few donors was observed for about 5% of naive CD4, under 4% of naive CD8, around 2.5% of memory CD4, and about 0.38% of memory CD8 clonotypes.

Measured from the cysteine to the phenylalanine, the CDR3 is 15 residues long. CDR3 DNA is the only sequence kept; it has 45 bases, read in frame from the first base. Trimming removed 4 bases from V and 0 bases from J, leaving 13 bases between the germline ends. From a lookup of the germline V gene, CDR1 and CDR2 are SGHVS and FNYEAQ. Healthy HIV-negative adults with no recently reported acute infections or vaccinations were included as donors. All donors were Caucasian adults living in Nashville, Tennessee, USA. Magnetic negative selection was used to enrich CD4+ T cells, after which naive cells were positively selected on CD45RA and the negative fraction became the memory subset. After blood collection by leukapheresis, PBMCs were isolated using Ficoll-Histopaque density gradient centrifugation and then cryopreserved in the vapor phase of liquid nitrogen. Analytical flow cytometry was used to check the purity and quantity of every magnetically sorted T cell population. From each sorted fraction, genomic DNA was isolated and quantified by UV absorbance on a Nanodrop 2000c.

The clonotype comes from a man aged 18 to 35 in good health. The specimen sequenced was naive CD4+ T cells sorted from blood. What this sample's cell subset or site label stands for: CD45RA+ positively selected. The rearranged segments are TRBV7-6 and TRBJ2-7; no D gene can be assigned with confidence. The DNA sequence is given as TGTGCCAGCAGCTCCGACACAACCCGCTCCTACGAGCAGTACTTC. Its protein product is CASSSDTTRSYEQYF.